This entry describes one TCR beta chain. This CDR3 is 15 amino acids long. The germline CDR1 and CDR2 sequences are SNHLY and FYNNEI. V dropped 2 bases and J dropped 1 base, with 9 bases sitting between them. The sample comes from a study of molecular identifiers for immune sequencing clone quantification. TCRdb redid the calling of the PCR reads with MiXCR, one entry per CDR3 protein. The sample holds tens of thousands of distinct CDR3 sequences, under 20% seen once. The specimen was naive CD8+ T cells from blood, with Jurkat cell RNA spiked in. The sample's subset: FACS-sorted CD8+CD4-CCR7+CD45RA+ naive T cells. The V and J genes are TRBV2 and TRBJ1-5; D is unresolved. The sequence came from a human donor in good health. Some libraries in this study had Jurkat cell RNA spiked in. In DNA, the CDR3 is TGTGCCAGCAGTGAAACCCGTGGGAGCAATCAGCCCCAGCATTTT. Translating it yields CASSETRGSNQPQHF.